The entry that follows covers one T cell receptor beta chain sequence. V dropped 5 bases and J dropped 1 base, with 27 bases sitting between them. The CDR3 has 19 amino acids. Germline lookup yields CDR1 SEHNR and CDR2 FQNEAQ (reference sequence). The sample belongs to a study of technical replicates of blood from several donors. Sequenced by immunoSEQ multiplex PCR; TCRdb stores in-frame clones only, minus some. The sample yields tens of thousands of clones, approximately 87% seen once. Sample: PBMCs. The source is a human donor in good health. Some clones in this sample may be carry-over from other donors' samples. The rearrangement uses TRBV7-9 and TRBJ2-7, with D possibly being TRBD2 (6 bases). CDR3 residues: CASSKASGTGVDGSYEQYF. CDR3 DNA sequence: TGTGCCAGCAGCAAAGCCTCGGGCACGGGGGTTGATGGATCCTACGAGCAGTACTTC. Variable domain in full (rest from reference TRBV7-9 and TRBJ2-7): DTGVSQNPRHKITKRGQNVTFRCDPISEHNRLYWYRQTLGQGPEFLTYFQNEAQLEKSRLLSDRFSAERPKGSFSTLEIQRTEQGDSAMYLCASSKASGTGVDGSYEQYFGPGTRLTVT.